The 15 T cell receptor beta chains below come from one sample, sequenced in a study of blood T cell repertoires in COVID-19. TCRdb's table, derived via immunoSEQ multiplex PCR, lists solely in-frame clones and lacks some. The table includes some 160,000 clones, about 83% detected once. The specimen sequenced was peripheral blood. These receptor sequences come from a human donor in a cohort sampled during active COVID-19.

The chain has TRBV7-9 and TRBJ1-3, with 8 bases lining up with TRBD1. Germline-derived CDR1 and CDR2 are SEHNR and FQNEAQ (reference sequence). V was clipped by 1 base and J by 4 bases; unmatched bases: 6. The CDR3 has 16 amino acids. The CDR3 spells CASSLVRTGTGNTIYF. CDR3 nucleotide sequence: TGTGCCAGCAGCTTAGTCCGGACAGGGACAGGAAACACCATATATTTT. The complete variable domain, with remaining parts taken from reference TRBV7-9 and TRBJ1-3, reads DTGVSQNPRHKITKRGQNVTFRCDPISEHNRLYWYRQTLGQGPEFLTYFQNEAQLEKSRLLSDRFSAERPKGSFSTLEIQRTEQGDSAMYLCASSLVRTGTGNTIYFGEGSWLTVV.

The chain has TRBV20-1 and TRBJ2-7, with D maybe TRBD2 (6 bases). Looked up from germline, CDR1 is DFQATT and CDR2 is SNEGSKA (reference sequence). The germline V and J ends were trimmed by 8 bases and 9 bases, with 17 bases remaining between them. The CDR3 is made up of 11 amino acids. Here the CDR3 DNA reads TGCAGTCCCTACCATGATAGCGGGCAGTACTTC. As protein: CSPYHDSGQYF.

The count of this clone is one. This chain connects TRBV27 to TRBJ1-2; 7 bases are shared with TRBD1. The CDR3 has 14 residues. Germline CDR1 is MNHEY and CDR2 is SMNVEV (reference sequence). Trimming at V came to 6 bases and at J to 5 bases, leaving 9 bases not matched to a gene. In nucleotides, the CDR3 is TGTGCCAGCAGCGACAGGGCACCCCAATATGGCTACACCTTC. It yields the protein CASSDRAPQYGYTF.

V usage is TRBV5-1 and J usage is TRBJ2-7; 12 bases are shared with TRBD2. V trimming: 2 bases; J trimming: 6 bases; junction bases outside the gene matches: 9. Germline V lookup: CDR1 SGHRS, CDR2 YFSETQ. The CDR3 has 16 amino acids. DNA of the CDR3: TGCGCCAGCAGCTTATCAACCGGGACTAGCGGGTTCGAGCAGTACTTC. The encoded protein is CASSLSTGTSGFEQYF.

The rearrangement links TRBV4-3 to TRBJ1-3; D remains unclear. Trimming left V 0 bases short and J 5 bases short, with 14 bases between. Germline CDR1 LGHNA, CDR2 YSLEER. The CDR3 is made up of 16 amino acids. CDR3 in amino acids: CASSQDHPRLRNTIYF. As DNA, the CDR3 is TGCGCCAGCAGCCAAGATCACCCGAGACTTAGAAACACCATATATTTT.

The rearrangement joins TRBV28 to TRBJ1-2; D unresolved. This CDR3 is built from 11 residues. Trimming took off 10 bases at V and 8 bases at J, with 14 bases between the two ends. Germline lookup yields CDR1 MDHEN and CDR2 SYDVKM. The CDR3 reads CATISGRGYTF. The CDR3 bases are TGTGCCACCATAAGCGGGCGGGGCTACACCTTC.

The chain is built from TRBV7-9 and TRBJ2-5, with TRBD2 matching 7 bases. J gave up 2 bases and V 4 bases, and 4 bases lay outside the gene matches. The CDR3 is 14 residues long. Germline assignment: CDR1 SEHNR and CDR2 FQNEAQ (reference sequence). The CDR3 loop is CASSSRTSQETQYF. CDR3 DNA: TGTGCCAGCAGCTCCCGGACTAGTCAAGAGACCCAGTACTTC.

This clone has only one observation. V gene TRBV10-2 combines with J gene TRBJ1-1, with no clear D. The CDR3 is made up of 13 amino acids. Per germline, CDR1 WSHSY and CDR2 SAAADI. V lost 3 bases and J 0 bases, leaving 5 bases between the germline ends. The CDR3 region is CASSDGMNTEAFF. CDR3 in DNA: TGCGCCAGCAGTGACGGGATGAACACTGAAGCTTTCTTT.

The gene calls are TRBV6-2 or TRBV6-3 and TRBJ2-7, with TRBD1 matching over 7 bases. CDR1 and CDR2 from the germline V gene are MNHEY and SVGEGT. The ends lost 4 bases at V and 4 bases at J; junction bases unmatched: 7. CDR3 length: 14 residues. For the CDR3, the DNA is TGTGCCAGCAGTTCCAAACAGACAGGGTACGAGCAGTACTTC. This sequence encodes CASSSKQTGYEQYF.

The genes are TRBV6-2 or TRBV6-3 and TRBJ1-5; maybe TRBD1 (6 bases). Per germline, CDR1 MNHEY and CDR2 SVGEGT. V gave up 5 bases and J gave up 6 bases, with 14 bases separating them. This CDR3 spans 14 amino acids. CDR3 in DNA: TGTGCCAGCAGTGATACAGGGACAACTCAGCCCCAGCATTTT. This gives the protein CASSDTGTTQPQHF.

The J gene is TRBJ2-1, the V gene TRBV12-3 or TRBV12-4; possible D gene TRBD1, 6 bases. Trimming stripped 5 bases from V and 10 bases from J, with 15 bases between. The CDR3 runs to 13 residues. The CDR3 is CASSAIQGVEQFF. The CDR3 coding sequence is TGTGCCAGCAGTGCTATACAGGGAGTCGAGCAGTTCTTC.

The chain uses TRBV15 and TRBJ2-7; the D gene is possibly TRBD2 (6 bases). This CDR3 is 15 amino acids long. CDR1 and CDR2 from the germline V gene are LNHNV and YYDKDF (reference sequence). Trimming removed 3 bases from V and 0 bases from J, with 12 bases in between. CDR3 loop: CATSSAGSLSYEQYF. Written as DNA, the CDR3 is TGTGCCACCAGCAGTGCGGGGTCCCTCTCCTACGAGCAGTACTTC.

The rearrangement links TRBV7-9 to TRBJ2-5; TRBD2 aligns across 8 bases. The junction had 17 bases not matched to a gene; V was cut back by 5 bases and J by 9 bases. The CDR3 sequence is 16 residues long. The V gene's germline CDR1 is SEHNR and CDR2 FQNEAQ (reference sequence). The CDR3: CASSPTDYTSGGAQYF. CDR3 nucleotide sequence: TGTGCCAGCAGCCCCACTGACTACACTAGCGGCGGGGCCCAGTACTTC.

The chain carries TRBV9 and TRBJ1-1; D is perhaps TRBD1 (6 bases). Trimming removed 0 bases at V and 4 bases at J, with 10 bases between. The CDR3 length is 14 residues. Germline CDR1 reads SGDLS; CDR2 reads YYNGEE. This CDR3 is CASSVEAGATEAFF. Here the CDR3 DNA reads TGTGCCAGCAGCGTAGAGGCAGGGGCCACTGAAGCTTTCTTT. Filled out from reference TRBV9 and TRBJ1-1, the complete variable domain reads DSGVTQTPKHLITATGQRVTLRCSPRSGDLSVYWYQQSLDQGLQFLIQYYNGEERAKGNILERFSAQQFPDLHSELNLSSLELGDSALYFCASSVEAGATEAFFGQGTRLTVV.

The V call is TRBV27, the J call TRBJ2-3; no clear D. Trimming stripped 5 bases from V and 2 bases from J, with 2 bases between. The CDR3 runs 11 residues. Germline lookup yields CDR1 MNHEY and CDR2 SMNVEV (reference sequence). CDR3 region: CASSHTDTQYF. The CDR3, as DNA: TGTGCCAGCAGTCACACAGATACGCAGTATTTT.